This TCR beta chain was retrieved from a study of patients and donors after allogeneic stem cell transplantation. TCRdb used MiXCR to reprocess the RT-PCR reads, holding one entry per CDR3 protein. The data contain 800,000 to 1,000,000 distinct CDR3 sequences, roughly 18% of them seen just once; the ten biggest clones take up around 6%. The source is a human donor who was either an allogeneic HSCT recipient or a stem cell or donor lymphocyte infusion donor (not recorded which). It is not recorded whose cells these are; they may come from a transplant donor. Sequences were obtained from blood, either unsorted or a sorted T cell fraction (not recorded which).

CDR3 nucleotides: TGCAGTGCTAGACAGGGGAGGGGTAGGGGGAACACTGAAGCTTTCTTT. Encoded protein: CSARQGRGRGNTEAFF. V usage is TRBV20-1 and J usage is TRBJ1-1; tentative D call: TRBD1 (6 bases). Germline CDR1 is DFQATT and CDR2 is SNEGSKA (reference sequence). There are 16 residues in the CDR3. V lost 2 bases to trimming and J lost 1 base, with 17 bases between them.